The next 8 T cell receptor beta chains were all read from a single sample in a study of blood T cell repertoires in COVID-19. Assay: immunoSEQ multiplex PCR; the TCRdb copy retains only in-frame clones and omits some. The sample lists fewer than 60,000 clones, approximately 83% seen once, with roughly 7.1% in the top ten. Sequencing was carried out using peripheral blood. The receptor set was obtained from a man between 65 and 79 years old with active COVID-19.

The chain joins TRBV6-5 to TRBJ1-2, with 12 positions matching TRBD1. Germline V CDR1 and CDR2: MNHEY, SVGAGI. The CDR3 is 13 amino acids. V lost 6 bases and J lost 8; bases outside the gene matches: 4. CDR3: CASSRDRGRGYTF. Here the CDR3 DNA reads TGTGCCAGCAGCCGGGACAGGGGGCGCGGCTACACCTTC.

This rearrangement joins TRBV5-8 to TRBJ1-5, with 8 bases fitting TRBD1. Germline V CDR1 and CDR2: SGHTS, YDEGEE. CDR3 length equals 18 residues. V was pared by 6 bases and J by 1 base, with 15 bases of the junction left unmatched. DNA for the CDR3: TGTGCCAGCATCCTGGGAACAGGGGGTAGGGTAAGCAATCAGCCCCAGCATTTT. Translating gives CASILGTGGRVSNQPQHF.

This clone was detected a few times. V usage is TRBV6-6 and J usage is TRBJ2-1; 11 positions agree with TRBD2. The CDR3 is 14 amino acids. V trimming: 2 bases; J trimming: 8 bases; junction bases outside the gene matches: 2. The V gene's germline CDR1 is MNHNY and CDR2 SVGAGI (reference sequence). The CDR3 region is CASSYIAGGDEQFF. CDR3 nucleotides: TGTGCCAGCAGTTACATAGCGGGGGGGGATGAGCAGTTCTTC.

The chain's CDR3 is CASSLDPGYYEQYF. CDR3 nucleotide sequence: TGCGCCAGCAGCTTGGACCCAGGGTACTACGAGCAGTACTTC. The chain combines TRBV5-1 with TRBJ2-7; the D gene is possibly TRBD1 (5 bases). Per the germline V gene, CDR1 is SGHRS and CDR2 is YFSETQ. The CDR3 consists of 14 residues. Trimming took 0 bases from V and 3 from J, leaving 10 bases between them.

The V call is TRBV5-6, the J call TRBJ2-7; 8 positions match TRBD1. The CDR3 is made up of 15 amino acids. V shed 0 bases and J 7 bases; nucleotides not matched to a gene: 9. The germline V gene has CDR1 SGHDT and CDR2 YYEEEE. This CDR3 is CASSLAPGGKGEQYF. CDR3 nucleotides: TGTGCCAGCAGCTTGGCACCAGGGGGCAAGGGTGAGCAGTACTTC.

CDR3 coding DNA: TGTGCCAGCAGCCTCGGACAGAATAATGAGCAGTTCTTC. Amino acid sequence: CASSLGQNNEQFF. The genes are TRBV11-2 and TRBJ2-1; possible D gene TRBD1, 6 bases. The CDR3 covers 13 residues. Germline CDR1 and CDR2: SGHAT and FQNNGV. Deletions cut 5 bases from V and 7 bases from J, with 12 bases between.

The rearrangement uses TRBV3-1 (or the pseudogene TRBV3-2) and TRBJ2-7, with TRBD2 matching 10 bases. V dropped 4 bases and J dropped 3; count of bases not matched to a gene: 6. This CDR3 is 15 amino acids long. Germline CDR1 LGHDT, CDR2 YNNKEL (reference sequence). The CDR3 loop reads CASSPQAGGVYEQYF. The CDR3, as DNA: TGTGCCAGCAGCCCCCAAGCGGGGGGGGTCTACGAGCAGTACTTC.

This chain uses TRBV9 with TRBJ1-2; D not resolved. The V end lost 0 bases, the J end lost 6 bases, and 6 bases lay between the germline ends. The germline V gene encodes CDR1 SGDLS and CDR2 YYNGEE. The CDR3 totals 12 residues. The DNA of the CDR3 is TGTGCCAGCAGCGTAGGAGGCGATGGCTACACCTTC. Protein sequence: CASSVGGDGYTF.